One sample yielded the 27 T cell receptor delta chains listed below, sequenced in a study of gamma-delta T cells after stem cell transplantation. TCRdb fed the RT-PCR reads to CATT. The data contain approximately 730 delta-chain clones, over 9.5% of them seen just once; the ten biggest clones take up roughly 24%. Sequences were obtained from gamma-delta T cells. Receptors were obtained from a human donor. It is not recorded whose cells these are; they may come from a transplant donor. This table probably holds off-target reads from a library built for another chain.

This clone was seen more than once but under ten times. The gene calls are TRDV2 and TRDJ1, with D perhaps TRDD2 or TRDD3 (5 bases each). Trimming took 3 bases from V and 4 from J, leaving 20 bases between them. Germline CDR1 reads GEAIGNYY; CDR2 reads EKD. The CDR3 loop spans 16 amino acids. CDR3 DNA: TGTGCCTGTGACTTCCTCATGGTTGATACTCGCGATAAACTCATCTTT. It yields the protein CACDFLMVDTRDKLIF.

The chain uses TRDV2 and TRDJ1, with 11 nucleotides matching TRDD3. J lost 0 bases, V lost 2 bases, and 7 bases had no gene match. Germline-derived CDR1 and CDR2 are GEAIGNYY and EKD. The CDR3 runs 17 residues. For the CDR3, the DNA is TGTGCCTGTGACATACTGGGGGATATCCCGTACACCGATAAACTCATCTTT. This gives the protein CACDILGDIPYTDKLIF.

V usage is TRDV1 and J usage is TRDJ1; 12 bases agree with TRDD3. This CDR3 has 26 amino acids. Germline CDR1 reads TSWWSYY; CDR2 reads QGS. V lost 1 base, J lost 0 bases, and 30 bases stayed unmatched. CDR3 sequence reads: CALGEPLLGGLYWGIPGETYTDKLIF. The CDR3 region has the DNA TGTGCTCTTGGGGAACCCCTCCTAGGGGGCCTTTACTGGGGGATACCGGGGGAAACGTACACCGATAAACTCATCTTT.

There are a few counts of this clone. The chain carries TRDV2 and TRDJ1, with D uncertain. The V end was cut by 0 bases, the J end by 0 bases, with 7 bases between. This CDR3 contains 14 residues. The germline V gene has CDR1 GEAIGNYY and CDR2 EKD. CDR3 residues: CACDTGVYTDKLIF. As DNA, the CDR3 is TGTGCCTGTGACACCGGGGTCTACACCGATAAACTCATCTTT.

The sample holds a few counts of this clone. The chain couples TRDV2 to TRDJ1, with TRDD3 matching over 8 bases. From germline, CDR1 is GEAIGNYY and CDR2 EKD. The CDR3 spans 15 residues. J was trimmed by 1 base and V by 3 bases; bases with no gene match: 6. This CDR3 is CACDEVGDLTDKLIF. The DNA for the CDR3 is TGTGCCTGTGACGAGGTGGGGGATCTCACCGATAAACTCATCTTT.

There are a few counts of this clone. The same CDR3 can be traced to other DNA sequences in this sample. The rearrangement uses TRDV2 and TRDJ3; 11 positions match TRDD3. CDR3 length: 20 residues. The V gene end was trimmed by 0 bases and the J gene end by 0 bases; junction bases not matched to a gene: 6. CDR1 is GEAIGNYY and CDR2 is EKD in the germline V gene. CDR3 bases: TGTGCCTGTGACACCGTCTGGGGGATACCATCCTCCTGGGACACCCGACAGATGTTTTTC. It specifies CACDTVWGIPSSWDTRQMFF.

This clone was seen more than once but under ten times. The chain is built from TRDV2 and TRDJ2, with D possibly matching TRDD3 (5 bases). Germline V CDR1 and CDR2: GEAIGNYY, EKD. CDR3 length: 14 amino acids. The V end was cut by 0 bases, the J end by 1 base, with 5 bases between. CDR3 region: CACDTGDLTAQLFF. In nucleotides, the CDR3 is TGTGCCTGTGACACCGGGGATTTGACAGCACAACTCTTCTTT.

Here the CDR3 reads CACDGLRGATDTDKLIF. The CDR3 nucleotides read TGTGCCTGTGACGGTCTAAGGGGGGCCACGGACACCGATAAACTCATCTTT. V usage is TRDV2 and J usage is TRDJ1; possible D gene TRDD3, 5 bases. The CDR3 is 17 amino acids. The V and J ends lost 3 bases and 0 bases respectively, with 19 bases between them. The germline CDR1 and CDR2 sequences are GEAIGNYY and EKD.

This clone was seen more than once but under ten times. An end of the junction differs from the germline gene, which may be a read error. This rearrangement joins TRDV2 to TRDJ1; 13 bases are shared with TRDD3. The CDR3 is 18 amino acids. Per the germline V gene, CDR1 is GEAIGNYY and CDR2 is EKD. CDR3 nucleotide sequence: TGTGCATGTGACCACGTACTGGGGGATACGCGTAACACCGATAAACTCATCTTT. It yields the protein CACDHVLGDTRNTDKLIF.

The CDR3 sequence is CACDPGGPMGSAAQLFF. The CDR3 region has the DNA TGTGCCTGTGACCCAGGGGGACCCATGGGGTCGGCAGCACAACTCTTCTTT. V and J are TRDV2 and TRDJ2; TRDD3 is a possible D gene (6 bases). Trimming cost V 3 bases and J 6 bases, with 22 bases left between them. The CDR3 is made up of 17 amino acids. CDR1 GEAIGNYY and CDR2 EKD come from the germline V gene.

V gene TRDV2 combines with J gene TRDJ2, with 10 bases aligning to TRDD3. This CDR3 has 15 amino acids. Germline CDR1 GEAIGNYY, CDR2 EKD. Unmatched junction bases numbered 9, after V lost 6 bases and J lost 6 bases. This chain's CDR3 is CACNSLGDKPAQLFF. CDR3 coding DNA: TGTGCCTGTAACTCCCTGGGGGATAAACCAGCACAACTCTTCTTT.

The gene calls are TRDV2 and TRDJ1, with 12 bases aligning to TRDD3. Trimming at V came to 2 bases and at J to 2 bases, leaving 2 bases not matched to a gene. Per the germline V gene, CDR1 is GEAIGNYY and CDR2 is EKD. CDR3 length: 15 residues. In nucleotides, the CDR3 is TGTGCCTGTGACATACTGGGGGATACAACCGATAAACTCATCTTT. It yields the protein CACDILGDTTDKLIF.

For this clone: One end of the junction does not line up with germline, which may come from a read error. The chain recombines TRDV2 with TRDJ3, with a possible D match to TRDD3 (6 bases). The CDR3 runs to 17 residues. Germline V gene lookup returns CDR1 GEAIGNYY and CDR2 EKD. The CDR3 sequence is CACDTTGSSRDTRQMFF. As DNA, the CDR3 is TGTGCCTGTGACACTACTGGGAGCTCCCGGGACACCCGACAGATGTTTTTC.

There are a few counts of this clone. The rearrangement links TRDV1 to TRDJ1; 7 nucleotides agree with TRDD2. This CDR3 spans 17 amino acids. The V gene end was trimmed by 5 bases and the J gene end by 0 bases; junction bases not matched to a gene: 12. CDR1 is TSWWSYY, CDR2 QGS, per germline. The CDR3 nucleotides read TGTGCTCTTGGGCATTCCTACCTCGTACTGAACACCGATAAACTCATCTTT. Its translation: CALGHSYLVLNTDKLIF.

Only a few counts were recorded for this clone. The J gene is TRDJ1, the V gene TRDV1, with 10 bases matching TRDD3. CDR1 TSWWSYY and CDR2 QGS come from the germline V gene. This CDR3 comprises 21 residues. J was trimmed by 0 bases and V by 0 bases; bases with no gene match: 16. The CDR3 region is CALGELPSWGILPFYTDKLIF. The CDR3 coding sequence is TGTGCTCTTGGGGAACTGCCCTCTTGGGGGATACTTCCATTCTACACCGATAAACTCATCTTT.

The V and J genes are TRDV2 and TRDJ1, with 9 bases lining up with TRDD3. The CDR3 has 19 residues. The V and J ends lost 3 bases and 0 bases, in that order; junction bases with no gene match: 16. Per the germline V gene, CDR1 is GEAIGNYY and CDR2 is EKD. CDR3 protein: CACDAEGLGGYLYTDKLIF. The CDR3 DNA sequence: TGTGCCTGTGACGCGGAGGGGTTGGGGGGATACCTGTACACCGATAAACTCATCTTT.

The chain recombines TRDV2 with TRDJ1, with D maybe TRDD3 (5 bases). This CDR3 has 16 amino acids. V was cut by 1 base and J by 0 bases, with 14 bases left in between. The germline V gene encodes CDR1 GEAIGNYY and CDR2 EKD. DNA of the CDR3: TGTGCCTGTGACACGATCTCGGGGGTTCACACCGATAAACTCATCTTT. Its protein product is CACDTISGVHTDKLIF.

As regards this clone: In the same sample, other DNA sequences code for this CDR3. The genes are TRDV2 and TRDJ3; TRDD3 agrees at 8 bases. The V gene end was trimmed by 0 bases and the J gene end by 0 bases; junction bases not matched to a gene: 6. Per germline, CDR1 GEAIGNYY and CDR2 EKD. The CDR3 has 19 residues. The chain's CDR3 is CACDTAGGTSSWDTRQMFF. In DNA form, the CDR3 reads TGTGCCTGTGACACCGCTGGGGGAACGAGCTCCTGGGACACCCGACAGATGTTTTTC.

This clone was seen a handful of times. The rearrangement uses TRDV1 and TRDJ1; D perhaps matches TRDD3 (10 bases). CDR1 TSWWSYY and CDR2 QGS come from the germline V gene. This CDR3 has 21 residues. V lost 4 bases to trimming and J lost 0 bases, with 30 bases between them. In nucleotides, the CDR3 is TGTGCTCTTGGGGCATACCTTCCTACGTGGTACTGGGGGATCCACACCGATAAACTCATCTTT. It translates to CALGAYLPTWYWGIHTDKLIF.

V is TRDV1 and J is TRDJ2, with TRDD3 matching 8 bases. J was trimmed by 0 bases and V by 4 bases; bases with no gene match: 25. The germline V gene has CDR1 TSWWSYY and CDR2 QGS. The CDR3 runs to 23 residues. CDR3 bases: TGTGCTCTTGGGGCTCCTCCCATTCCATTACTGGGGGCCGCAATAACTTTGACAGCACAACTCTTCTTT. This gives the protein CALGAPPIPLLGAAITLTAQLFF.

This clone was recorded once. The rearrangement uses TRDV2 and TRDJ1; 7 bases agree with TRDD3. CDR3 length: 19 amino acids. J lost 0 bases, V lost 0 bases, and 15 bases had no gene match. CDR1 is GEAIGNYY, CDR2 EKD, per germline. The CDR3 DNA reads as TGTGCCTGTGACACCGTGTCTGGGGGCCTCCAAACGTACACCGATAAACTCATCTTT. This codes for CACDTVSGGLQTYTDKLIF.

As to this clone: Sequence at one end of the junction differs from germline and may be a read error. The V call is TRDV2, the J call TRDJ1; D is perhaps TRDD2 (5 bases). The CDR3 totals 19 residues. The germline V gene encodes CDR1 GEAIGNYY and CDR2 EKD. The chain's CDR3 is CARDTVRYPTLEYTDKLIF. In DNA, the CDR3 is TGTGCCCGTGACACCGTTCGTTACCCTACTTTGGAGTACACCGATAAACTCATCTTT.

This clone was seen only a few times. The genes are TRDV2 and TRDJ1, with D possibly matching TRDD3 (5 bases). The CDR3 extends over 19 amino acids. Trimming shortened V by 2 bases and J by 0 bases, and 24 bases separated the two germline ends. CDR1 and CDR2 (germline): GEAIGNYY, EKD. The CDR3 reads CACDSLTYRDPANTDKLIF. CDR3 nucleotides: TGTGCCTGTGACAGTCTGACATACCGGGATCCGGCGAACACCGATAAACTCATCTTT.

Here the CDR3 DNA reads TGTGCCTGTGACACACTTCCTACGGTACTGGGGGTCGAGATCGATAAACTCATCTTT. Protein: CACDTLPTVLGVEIDKLIF. The chain carries TRDV2 and TRDJ1; either TRDD2 or TRDD3 may fit D (8 bases each). CDR3 size: 19 residues. V was pared by 1 base and J by 4 bases, with 27 bases between. The V gene's germline CDR1 is GEAIGNYY and CDR2 EKD.

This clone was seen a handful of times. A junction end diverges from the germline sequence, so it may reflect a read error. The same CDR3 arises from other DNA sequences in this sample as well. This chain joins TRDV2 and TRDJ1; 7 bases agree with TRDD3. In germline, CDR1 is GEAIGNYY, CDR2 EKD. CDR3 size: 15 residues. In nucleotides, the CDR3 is TGTGCCTGTGACAGCTTGGGGGAATACACCGATAAACTCATTTTT. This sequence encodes CACDSLGEYTDKLIF.

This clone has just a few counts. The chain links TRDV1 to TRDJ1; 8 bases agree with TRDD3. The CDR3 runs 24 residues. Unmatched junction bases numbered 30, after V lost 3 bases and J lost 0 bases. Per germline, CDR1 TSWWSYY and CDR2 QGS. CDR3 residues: CALGDASTPTNLVWGILNTDKLIF. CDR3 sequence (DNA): TGTGCTCTTGGGGACGCCTCGACGCCTACAAATCTCGTGTGGGGGATCCTTAACACCGATAAACTCATCTTT.

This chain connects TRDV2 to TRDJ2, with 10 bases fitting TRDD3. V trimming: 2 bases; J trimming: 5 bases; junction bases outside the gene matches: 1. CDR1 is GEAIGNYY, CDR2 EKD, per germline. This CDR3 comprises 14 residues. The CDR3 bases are TGTGCCTGTGACATACTGGGGGATACAGCACAACTCTTCTTT. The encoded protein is CACDILGDTAQLFF.